These T cell receptor beta chains were read from a single sample in a study of patients and donors after allogeneic stem cell transplantation. TCRdb used MiXCR to reprocess the RT-PCR reads, holding one entry per CDR3 protein. Of about 74,000 distinct CDR3 sequences in the sample, about a quarter were seen once. The sequencing input was blood, either unsorted or a sorted T cell fraction (not recorded which). These receptors all come from a human donor who was either an allogeneic HSCT recipient or a stem cell or donor lymphocyte infusion donor (not recorded which). It is not recorded whose cells these are; they may come from a transplant donor. The CDR3 runs from the conserved cysteine through the conserved F or W. The order of the fields is clone size, D gene, J gene, V gene, CDR3 DNA, CDR3 protein. D genes are given only for firm matches. Some rows have no size entry. The others give once, few or many, or a class for an expanded clone.

abundance: NA
d_gene: NA
j_gene: TRBJ1-1
v_gene: TRBV24-1
CDR3nt: TGTGCCACCAGTGATTCCCGCGGGGGAGGGAAAGCTTTCTTT
CDR3aa: CATSDSRGGGKAFF

abundance: NA
d_gene: NA
j_gene: TRBJ1-1
v_gene: TRBV12-3/TRBV12-4
CDR3nt: TGTGCCAGCAGTCGTTTACCGGGGAACACTGAAGCTTTCTTT
CDR3aa: CASSRLPGNTEAFF

abundance: NA
d_gene: NA
j_gene: TRBJ1-1
v_gene: TRBV5-1
CDR3nt: TGCGCCAGCAGCATAATACTAGACACTGAAGCTTTCTTT
CDR3aa: CASSIILDTEAFF

abundance: NA
d_gene: NA
j_gene: TRBJ1-1
v_gene: TRBV10-3
CDR3nt: TGTGCCACCGGCTCCCCCGAAATGGCTGAAGCTTTCTTT
CDR3aa: CATGSPEMAEAFF

abundance: many
d_gene: TRBD1
j_gene: TRBJ1-2
v_gene: TRBV5-6
CDR3nt: TGTGCCAGCAGCTTCTTGGGACAGAACTATGGCTACACCTTC
CDR3aa: CASSFLGQNYGYTF

abundance: NA
d_gene: NA
j_gene: TRBJ2-7
v_gene: TRBV29-1
CDR3nt: TGCAGCGTTGTAGATTTCCGCTACGAGCAGTACTTC
CDR3aa: CSVVDFRYEQYF

abundance: few
d_gene: NA
j_gene: TRBJ1-1
v_gene: TRBV12-3/TRBV12-4
CDR3nt: TGTGCCAGCAGCCGATACGGGGGGGTCACTGAAGCTTTCTTT
CDR3aa: CASSRYGGVTEAFF

abundance: NA
d_gene: NA
j_gene: TRBJ2-3
v_gene: TRBV20-1
CDR3nt: TGCAGTGCTAGAGATCAAGGGGGCACAGATACGCAGTATTTT
CDR3aa: CSARDQGGTDTQYF

abundance: few
d_gene: NA
j_gene: TRBJ2-2
v_gene: TRBV11-2
CDR3nt: TGTGCCAGCAGCCCTGGAACCGGGGAGCTGTTTTTT
CDR3aa: CASSPGTGELFF

abundance: NA
d_gene: TRBD2
j_gene: TRBJ2-7
v_gene: TRBV3-1
CDR3nt: TGTGCCAGCAGCCAAAACCCCGGGACTAGCGGGGGCCTGTCCTACGAGCAGTACTTC
CDR3aa: CASSQNPGTSGGLSYEQYF

abundance: NA
d_gene: TRBD1
j_gene: TRBJ2-1
v_gene: TRBV20-1
CDR3nt: TGCAGTGCTAGGCGGACAGGGCCCTATGAGCAGTTCTTC
CDR3aa: CSARRTGPYEQFF

abundance: NA
d_gene: NA
j_gene: TRBJ1-5
v_gene: TRBV6-1
CDR3nt: TGTGCCAGCAGTCAAGGGATTTCCAATCAGCCCCAGCATTTT
CDR3aa: CASSQGISNQPQHF

abundance: NA
d_gene: NA
j_gene: TRBJ1-1
v_gene: TRBV25-1
CDR3nt: TGTGCCAGCAGGGAGAACACTGAAGCTTTCTTT
CDR3aa: CASRENTEAFF